Sequencing of this T cell receptor beta chain was carried out in a study of blood T cell repertoires in COVID-19. This clone appeared a few times. The CDR3 contains 15 residues. Trimming took 3 bases from V and 0 from J, leaving 9 bases between them. CDR1 and CDR2 (germline): MNHEY, SMNVEV (reference sequence). Per the original methods: Cell counts per sample came from amplifying reference gene primers. Sequencing used immunoSEQ multiplex PCR; TCRdb keeps in-frame clones, though not all of them. V and J calls and clone size are copied from that table; D and trimming were computed from the DNA. The sample yields 200,000 to 250,000 clones, approximately 86% seen once.

The source of this sequence is a woman younger than 45 who had been exposed to COVID-19. Material: PBMCs or T cells enriched from blood (not recorded which). The chain combines TRBV27 with TRBJ1-5; D is uncertain. The CDR3 loop is CASSLVRGSNQPQHF. The DNA of the CDR3 is TGTGCCAGCAGTTTGGTGCGGGGTAGCAATCAGCCCCAGCATTTT.